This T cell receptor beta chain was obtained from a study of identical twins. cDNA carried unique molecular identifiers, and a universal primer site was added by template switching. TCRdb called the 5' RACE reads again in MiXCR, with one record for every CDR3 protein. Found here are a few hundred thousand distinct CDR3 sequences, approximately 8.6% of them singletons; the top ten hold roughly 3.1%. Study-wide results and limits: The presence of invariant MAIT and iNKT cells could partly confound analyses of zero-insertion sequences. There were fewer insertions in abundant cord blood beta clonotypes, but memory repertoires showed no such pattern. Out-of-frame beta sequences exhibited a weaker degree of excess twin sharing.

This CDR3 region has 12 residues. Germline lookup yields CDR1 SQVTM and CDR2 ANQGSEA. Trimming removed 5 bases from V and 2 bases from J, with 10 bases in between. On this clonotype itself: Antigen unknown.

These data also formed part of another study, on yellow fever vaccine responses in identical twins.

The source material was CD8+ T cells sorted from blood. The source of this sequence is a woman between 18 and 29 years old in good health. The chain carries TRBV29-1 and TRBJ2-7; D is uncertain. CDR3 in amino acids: CSVRLHTYEQYF. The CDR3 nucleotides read TGCAGCGTTCGGCTTCATACCTACGAGCAGTACTTC.